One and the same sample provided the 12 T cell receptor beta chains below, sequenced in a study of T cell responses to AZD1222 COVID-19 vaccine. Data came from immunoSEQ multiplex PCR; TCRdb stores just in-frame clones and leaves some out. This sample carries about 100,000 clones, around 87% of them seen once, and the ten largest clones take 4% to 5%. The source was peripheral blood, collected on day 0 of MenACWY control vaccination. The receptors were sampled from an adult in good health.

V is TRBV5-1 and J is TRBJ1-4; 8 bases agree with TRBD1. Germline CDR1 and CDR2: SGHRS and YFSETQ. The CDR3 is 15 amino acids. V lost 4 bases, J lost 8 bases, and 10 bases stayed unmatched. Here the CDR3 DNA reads TGCGCCAGCAGCAATTCAAGGACAGGGATGGAAAAACTGTTTTTT. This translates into CASSNSRTGMEKLFF.

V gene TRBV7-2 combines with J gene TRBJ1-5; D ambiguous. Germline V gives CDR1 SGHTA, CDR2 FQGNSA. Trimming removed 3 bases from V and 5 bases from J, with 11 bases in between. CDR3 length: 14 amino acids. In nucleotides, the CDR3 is TGTGCCAGCAGCTTGGCCCATCTGGATCAGCCCCAGCATTTT. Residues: CASSLAHLDQPQHF.

The CDR3 loop is CASSTSARGVEQFF. The CDR3 nucleotides are TGTGCCAGTAGTACCTCCGCTAGGGGGGTTGAGCAGTTCTTC. The rearrangement uses TRBV19 and TRBJ2-1, with D perhaps assigned TRBD1 or TRBD2 (6 bases each). This CDR3 is 14 amino acids long. Trimming took 4 bases from V and 9 from J, leaving 16 bases between them. From germline, CDR1 is LNHDA and CDR2 SQIVND (reference sequence).

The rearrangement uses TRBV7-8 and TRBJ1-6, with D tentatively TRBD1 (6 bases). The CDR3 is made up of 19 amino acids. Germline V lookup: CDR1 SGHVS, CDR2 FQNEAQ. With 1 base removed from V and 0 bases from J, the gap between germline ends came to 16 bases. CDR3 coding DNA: TGTGCCAGCAGCTTAGTCCTCGGGGGCGAGGGCTCCTATAATTCACCCCTCCACTTT. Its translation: CASSLVLGGEGSYNSPLHF.

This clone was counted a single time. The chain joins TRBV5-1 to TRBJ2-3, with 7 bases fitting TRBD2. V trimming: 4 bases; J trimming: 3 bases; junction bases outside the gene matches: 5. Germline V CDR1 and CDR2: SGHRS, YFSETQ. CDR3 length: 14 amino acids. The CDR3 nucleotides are TGCGCCAGCAGCGCATTGGGGGGGACAGATACGCAGTATTTT. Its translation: CASSALGGTDTQYF.

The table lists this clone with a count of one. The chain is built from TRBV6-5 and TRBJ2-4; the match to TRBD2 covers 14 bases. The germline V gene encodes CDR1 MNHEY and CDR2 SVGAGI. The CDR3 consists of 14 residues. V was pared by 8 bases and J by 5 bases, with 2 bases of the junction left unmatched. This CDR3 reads CASLGLAGENIQYF. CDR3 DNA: TGTGCCAGCTTGGGACTAGCGGGAGAAAACATTCAGTACTTC.

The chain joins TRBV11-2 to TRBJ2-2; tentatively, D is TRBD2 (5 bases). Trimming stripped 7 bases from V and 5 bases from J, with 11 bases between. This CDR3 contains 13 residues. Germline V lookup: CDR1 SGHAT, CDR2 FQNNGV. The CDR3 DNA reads TGTGCCAGCAACTCACTAGGGACCGGGGAGCTGTTTTTT. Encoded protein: CASNSLGTGELFF.

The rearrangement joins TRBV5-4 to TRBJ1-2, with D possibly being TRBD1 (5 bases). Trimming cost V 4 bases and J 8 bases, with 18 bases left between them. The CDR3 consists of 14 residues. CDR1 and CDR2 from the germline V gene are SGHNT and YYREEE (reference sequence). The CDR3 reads CASSQPGQANGYTF. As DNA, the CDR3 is TGTGCCAGCAGCCAGCCAGGACAAGCCAACGGCTACACCTTC.

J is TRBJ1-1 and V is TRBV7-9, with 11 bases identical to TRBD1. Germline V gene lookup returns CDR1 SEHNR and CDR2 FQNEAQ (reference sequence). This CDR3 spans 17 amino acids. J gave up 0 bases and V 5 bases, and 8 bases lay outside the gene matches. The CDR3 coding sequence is TGTGCCAGCAGCCCCGGGACAGGGGGGGACATGAACACTGAAGCTTTCTTT. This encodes CASSPGTGGDMNTEAFF.

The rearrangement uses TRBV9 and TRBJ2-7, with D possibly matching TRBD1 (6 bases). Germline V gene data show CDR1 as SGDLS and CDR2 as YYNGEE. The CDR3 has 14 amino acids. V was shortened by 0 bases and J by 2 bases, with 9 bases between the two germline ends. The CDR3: CASSVDEGAYEQYF. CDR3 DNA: TGTGCCAGCAGCGTAGACGAGGGGGCCTACGAGCAGTACTTC.

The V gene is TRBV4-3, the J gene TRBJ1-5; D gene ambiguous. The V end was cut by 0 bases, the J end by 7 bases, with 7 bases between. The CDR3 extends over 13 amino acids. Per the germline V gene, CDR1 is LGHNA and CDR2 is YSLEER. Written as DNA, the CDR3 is TGCGCCAGCAGCCAAGATATTGGACAGCCCCAGCATTTT. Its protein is CASSQDIGQPQHF.

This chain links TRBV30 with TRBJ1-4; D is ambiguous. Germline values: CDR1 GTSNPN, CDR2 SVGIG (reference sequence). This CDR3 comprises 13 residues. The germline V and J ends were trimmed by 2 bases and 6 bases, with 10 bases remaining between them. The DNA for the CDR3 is TGTGCCTGGAGTCCTAGGGCAGATGAAAAACTGTTTTTT. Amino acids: CAWSPRADEKLFF.